These 29 T cell receptor beta chains were all obtained from the same sample, sequenced in a study of CXCR3-negative and CXCR3-positive naive CD8 T cells. Each TRB cDNA library was prepared by 5' RACE (with UMI labels). TCRdb re-called the 5' RACE reads, yielding one record per CDR3 amino acid sequence without DNA. The sample features around 40,000 distinct CDR3 sequences, with approximately 15% in its top ten. Sequencing input: memory CD8+ T cells from blood. The receptors stem from a human donor in good health. Some clones in this sample may be carry-over from other donors' samples.

This chain links TRBV7-6 with TRBJ2-5; TCRdb designates TRBD2, a call that cannot be tested without DNA. This CDR3 is built from 12 residues. Germline-derived CDR1 and CDR2 are SGHVS and FNYEAQ. This CDR3 is CASSLAGLSPYF.

The chain couples TRBV28 to TRBJ2-1; checking the TCRdb D call of TRBD1 is not possible without DNA. This CDR3 comprises 15 residues. Germline CDR1 and CDR2: MDHEN and SYDVKM. CDR3 region: CASSYRGPSWDEQFF.

The rearrangement links TRBV4-3 to TRBJ1-1; TCRdb calls TRBD1, which cannot be checked without DNA. Germline CDR1 reads LGHNA; CDR2 reads YSLEER. The CDR3 is 14 amino acids. CDR3 residues: CASSQVSRATEAFF.

This clonotype ranks as medium-sized (0.01 to 0.1%) in terms of frequency. This sequence joins TRBV6-4 and TRBJ2-1; absent DNA, TCRdb's TRBD2 call cannot be checked. This CDR3 has 16 amino acids. Per germline, CDR1 MRHNA and CDR2 SNTAGT. The CDR3 loop is CASSDSTSGGHNEQFF.

The gene calls are TRBV5-5 and TRBJ1-1; TCRdb returns TRBD1, unconfirmable since there is no DNA. CDR1 SGHKS and CDR2 YYEKEE come from the germline V gene (reference sequence). This CDR3 contains 13 residues. CDR3 sequence reads: CASSGTVGTEAFF.

The V call is TRBV5-5, the J call TRBJ2-5; the TCRdb call, TRBD1, lacks DNA for checking. The CDR3 covers 12 residues. Germline lookup yields CDR1 SGHKS and CDR2 YYEKEE (reference sequence). The CDR3 region is CASSRTGETQYF.

This chain links TRBV6-6 with TRBJ2-1. The CDR3 contains 18 residues. The germline V gene has CDR1 MNHNY and CDR2 SVGAGI (reference sequence). The CDR3 loop is CASSYSTWQTSSYNEQFF.

The rearrangement joins TRBV27 to TRBJ1-5. CDR1 MNHEY and CDR2 SMNVEV come from the germline V gene (reference sequence). CDR3 size: 13 residues. The CDR3 protein is CASSSNWNQPQHF.

This chain links TRBV20-1 with TRBJ2-7. This CDR3 is 13 amino acids long. The V gene's germline CDR1 is DFQATT and CDR2 SNEGSKA (reference sequence). The CDR3 loop is CSARADTDYEQYF.

This CDR3 is CASSPYPGEKGETTEAFF. This chain links TRBV5-5 with TRBJ1-1; TCRdb lists TRBD1, though no DNA is available to test this call. Looked up from germline, CDR1 is SGHKS and CDR2 is YYEKEE (reference sequence). The CDR3 spans 18 residues.

The genes are TRBV12-3 or TRBV12-4 and TRBJ1-1. The CDR3 has 12 residues. The CDR3 sequence: CASSLGTSEAFF.

The V gene is TRBV7-9, the J gene TRBJ2-7; TCRdb selects TRBD2, and the lack of DNA leaves this call unchecked. This CDR3 region has 17 residues. Germline V gene data show CDR1 as SEHNR and CDR2 as FQNEAQ (reference sequence). The CDR3 here is CASSFSGGGARSYEQYF.

This clonotype is identified as medium-sized from frequency. V usage is TRBV20-1 and J usage is TRBJ2-1; the TRBD2 assignment by TCRdb is unverifiable without DNA. CDR1 DFQATT and CDR2 SNEGSKA come from the germline V gene (reference sequence). This CDR3 is 14 amino acids long. CDR3 residues: CSARLAGDYNEQFF.

The chain uses TRBV28 and TRBJ2-1. This CDR3 has 14 amino acids. CDR1 is MDHEN, CDR2 SYDVKM, per germline. CDR3 loop: CASSFSNPYNEQFF.

The chain carries TRBV5-1 and TRBJ1-1. This CDR3 comprises 16 residues. Germline loops: CDR1 SGHRS, CDR2 YFSETQ. The CDR3 loop reads CASSPPAGGTGTEAFF.

The J gene is TRBJ2-7, the V gene TRBV20-1. This CDR3 contains 15 residues. CDR1 and CDR2 (germline): DFQATT, SNEGSKA (reference sequence). CDR3 protein: CSARDKPLSSYEQYF.

V is TRBV7-9 and J is TRBJ1-2; no DNA is available, so the TRBD1 call from TCRdb remains unchecked. Looked up from germline, CDR1 is SEHNR and CDR2 is FQNEAQ (reference sequence). The CDR3 consists of 15 residues. CDR3 sequence: CASSRPSGTDIGYTF.

In terms of frequency, this clonotype is medium-sized (0.01 to 0.1%). The chain is built from TRBV10-1 and TRBJ1-5; TCRdb's D gene call, TRBD1, goes unchecked for lack of DNA. Looked up from germline, CDR1 is WNHNN and CDR2 is SYGVQD (reference sequence). CDR3 length: 19 residues. This CDR3 reads CASSCAGQGQTFSNQPQHF.

J is TRBJ2-5 and V is TRBV20-1; the D gene TCRdb calls, TRBD1, cannot be checked with no DNA. This CDR3 has 16 amino acids. Germline V gene data show CDR1 as DFQATT and CDR2 as SNEGSKA (reference sequence). The CDR3 here is CSARDRGRRVQETQYF.

The rearrangement links TRBV29-1 to TRBJ2-7; TCRdb proposes TRBD1, but this gene call is untestable without DNA. In germline, CDR1 is SQVTM, CDR2 ANQGSEA. This CDR3 is built from 13 residues. CDR3 loop: CSVDLGDGYEQYF.

V is TRBV7-8 and J is TRBJ2-3; TCRdb lists TRBD1, though no DNA is available to test this call. The CDR3 has 16 residues. Germline V gives CDR1 SGHVS, CDR2 FQNEAQ. CDR3 amino acids: CASSIIPGGGTDTQYF.

J is TRBJ2-7 and V is TRBV28; the TCRdb D gene call, TRBD1, has no DNA to confirm it. The CDR3 consists of 13 residues. In germline, CDR1 is MDHEN, CDR2 SYDVKM. The CDR3 spells CASSSGQEDEQYF.

The chain combines TRBV6-5 with TRBJ2-7; the D call from TCRdb, TRBD2, cannot be confirmed without DNA. The CDR3 runs to 14 residues. Germline CDR1 MNHEY, CDR2 SVGAGI. This CDR3 reads CASSYWEDGGEQYF.

The chain joins TRBV28 to TRBJ2-7; as DNA is missing, the TRBD2 call by TCRdb cannot be tested. Per germline, CDR1 MDHEN and CDR2 SYDVKM. The CDR3 covers 16 residues. CDR3 in amino acids: CASRPVWGDRSYEQYF.

This sequence joins TRBV7-2 and TRBJ2-2. The length of the CDR3 is 18 residues. Germline loops: CDR1 SGHTA, CDR2 FQGNSA. The CDR3 reads CASSLELRGMANTGELFF.

The genes are TRBV6-6 and TRBJ1-6; TCRdb lists TRBD1, though no DNA is available to test this call. The CDR3 spans 14 residues. Germline V lookup: CDR1 MNHNY, CDR2 SVGAGI (reference sequence). The chain's CDR3 is CASSRTGGVSPLHF.

The gene calls are TRBV7-9 and TRBJ1-1; TCRdb selects TRBD1, and the lack of DNA leaves this call unchecked. This CDR3 comprises 14 residues. Per the germline V gene, CDR1 is SEHNR and CDR2 is FQNEAQ (reference sequence). The CDR3: CASSFGGQRGEAFF.

The gene calls are TRBV11-2 and TRBJ2-7; TCRdb indicates TRBD2, and absent DNA this call remains unverified. The CDR3 is 17 amino acids. The V gene's germline CDR1 is SGHAT and CDR2 FQNNGV. The CDR3 region is CASSLDLGASGSYEQYF.

This chain links TRBV12-3 or TRBV12-4 with TRBJ1-2; checking the TCRdb D call of TRBD1 is not possible without DNA. This CDR3 is 15 amino acids long. CDR3 sequence reads: CASSLAGTGVDGYTF.